The T cell receptor beta chain described here comes from a study of T cell changes during pregnancy in multiple sclerosis. Clones were read by immunoSEQ multiplex PCR, and TCRdb kept only the in-frame ones, dropping some. The sample includes under 45,000 clones, around 90% of them seen just once. Trimming shortened V by 3 bases and J by 0 bases, and 11 bases separated the two germline ends. CDR1 and CDR2 (germline): LNHDA, SQIVND (reference sequence). This CDR3 has 15 residues. The sequence was obtained from a female donor with multiple sclerosis, enrolled in a pregnancy study. V usage is TRBV19 and J usage is TRBJ1-1; D not resolved. The sequencing here drew on CD4+ T cells from peripheral blood mononuclear cells, taken in the second trimester of pregnancy. CDR3 amino acids: CASSIGGSMNTEAFF. In DNA form, the CDR3 reads TGTGCCAGTAGTATTGGCGGCTCTATGAACACTGAAGCTTTCTTT.